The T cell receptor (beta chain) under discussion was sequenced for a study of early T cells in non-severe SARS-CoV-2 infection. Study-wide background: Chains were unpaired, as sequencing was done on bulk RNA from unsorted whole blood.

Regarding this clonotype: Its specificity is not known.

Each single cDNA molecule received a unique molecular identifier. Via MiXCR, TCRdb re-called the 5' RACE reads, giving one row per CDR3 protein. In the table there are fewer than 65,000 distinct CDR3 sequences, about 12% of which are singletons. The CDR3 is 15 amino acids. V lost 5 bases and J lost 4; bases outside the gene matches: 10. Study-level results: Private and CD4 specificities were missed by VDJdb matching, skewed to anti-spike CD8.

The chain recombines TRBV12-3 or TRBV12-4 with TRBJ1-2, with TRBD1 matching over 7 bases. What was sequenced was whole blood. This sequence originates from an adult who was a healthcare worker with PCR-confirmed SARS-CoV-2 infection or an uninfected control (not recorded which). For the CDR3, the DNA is TGTGCCAGCAGTCCACCGGGACAGTATTCCTATGGCTACACCTTC. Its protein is CASSPPGQYSYGYTF.